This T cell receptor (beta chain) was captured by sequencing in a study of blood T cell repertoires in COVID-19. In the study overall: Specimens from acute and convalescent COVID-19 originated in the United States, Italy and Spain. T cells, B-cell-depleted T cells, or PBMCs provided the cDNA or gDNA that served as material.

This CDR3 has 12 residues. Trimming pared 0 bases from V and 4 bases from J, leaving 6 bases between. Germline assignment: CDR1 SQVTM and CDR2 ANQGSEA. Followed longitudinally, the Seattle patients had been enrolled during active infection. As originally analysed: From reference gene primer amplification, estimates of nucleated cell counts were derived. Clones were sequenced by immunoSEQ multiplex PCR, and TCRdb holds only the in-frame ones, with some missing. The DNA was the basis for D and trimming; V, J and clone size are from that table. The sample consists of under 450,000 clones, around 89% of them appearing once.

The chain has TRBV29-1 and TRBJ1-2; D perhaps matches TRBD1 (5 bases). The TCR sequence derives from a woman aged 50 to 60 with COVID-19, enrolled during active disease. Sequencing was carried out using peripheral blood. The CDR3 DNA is TGCAGCGTTGAAGACCAGGGCTATGGCTACACCTTC. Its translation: CSVEDQGYGYTF.